These T cell receptor beta chains were read from a single sample in a study of CD8+ T cells in alopecia areata. Sequencing used immunoSEQ multiplex PCR; TCRdb keeps in-frame clones, though not all of them. The data show approximately 120,000 clones, over 60% seen once. Specimen: CD4+ T cells sorted from blood, collected at week 4, from a patient treated with tofacitinib. The receptors here all came from a human donor with alopecia areata. Each CDR3 is given with its conserved first and last residue. Fields, in order: J gene, D gene, V gene, clone size, CDR3 DNA, CDR3 protein. A D gene is named only where the DNA matches it firmly. For some rows the clone size is stated as once, few or many, or as a class when expanded; others skip it.

J: TRBJ1-2
D: .
V: TRBV30
size: .
DNA: TGTGCCTGGAGTGGCGGGGTGGGAGGCTACACCTTC
CDR3: CAWSGGVGGYTF

J: TRBJ2-7
D: TRBD1
V: TRBV7-3
size: few
DNA: TGTGCCAGCAGCTCGGGACAGGGACTCGAGCAGTACTTC
CDR3: CASSSGQGLEQYF

J: TRBJ2-7
D: .
V: TRBV5-6
size: many
DNA: TGTGCCAGCAGTTCGGACGGACCCTACGAGCAGTACTTC
CDR3: CASSSDGPYEQYF

J: TRBJ2-2
D: .
V: TRBV7-2
size: .
DNA: TGTGCCAGCAGGGTAGTGTCAGGGGTTCGGGACACCGGGGAGCTGTTTTTT
CDR3: CASRVVSGVRDTGELFF

J: TRBJ2-5
D: TRBD1
V: TRBV30
size: .
DNA: TGTGCCTGGAGTGTGGGGACAGGGAGGGAGACCCAGTACTTC
CDR3: CAWSVGTGRETQYF

J: TRBJ1-6
D: .
V: TRBV29-1
size: .
DNA: TGCAGCGTTAAATCAGGTGACAATAATTCACCCCTCCACTTT
CDR3: CSVKSGDNNSPLHF

J: TRBJ2-3
D: .
V: TRBV7-9
size: few
DNA: TGTGCCAGCAGCTTAGGGACAGTCCAATGGGGTACAGATACGCAGTATTTT
CDR3: CASSLGTVQWGTDTQYF

J: TRBJ1-2
D: TRBD1
V: TRBV2
size: .
DNA: TGTGCCAGCAGTGGGGGACAGGGCGGCTATGGCTACACCTTC
CDR3: CASSGGQGGYGYTF

J: TRBJ2-5
D: .
V: TRBV5-1
size: .
DNA: TGCGCCAGCAGCTTTACAGGCCAAGAGACCCAGTACTTC
CDR3: CASSFTGQETQYF

J: TRBJ1-1
D: .
V: TRBV4-1
size: .
DNA: TGCGCCAGCAGCCAAGGGTTGGGGGGCGCGAACACTGAAGCTTTCTTT
CDR3: CASSQGLGGANTEAFF

J: TRBJ2-3
D: .
V: TRBV28
size: .
DNA: TGTGCCAGCAGTTTCACAGTCACACGTGAAGGGCAGTATTTT
CDR3: CASSFTVTREGQYF

J: TRBJ2-3
D: .
V: TRBV7-2
size: .
DNA: TGTGCCAGCAGCTTAGGTCTCACCGGAGAGGGAGATACGCAGTATTTT
CDR3: CASSLGLTGEGDTQYF

J: TRBJ1-1
D: .
V: TRBV5-1
size: .
DNA: TGCGCCAGCAGCTTGGAGGGTTGGTCTGAAGCTTTCTTT
CDR3: CASSLEGWSEAFF

J: TRBJ2-7
D: .
V: TRBV6-5
size: .
DNA: TGTGCCAGCAGCCTACAGGGTTCCGAGCAGTACTTC
CDR3: CASSLQGSEQYF

J: TRBJ1-2
D: .
V: TRBV10-3
size: .
DNA: TGTGCCATCAGTGACTTAACAGGGAACTATGGCTACACCTTC
CDR3: CAISDLTGNYGYTF

J: TRBJ1-2
D: .
V: TRBV4-3
size: .
DNA: TGCGCCAGCAGCCCGGGACCGGGGGAACACTATGGCTACACCTTC
CDR3: CASSPGPGEHYGYTF

J: TRBJ2-1
D: TRBD2
V: TRBV29-1
size: .
DNA: TGCAGCGTCGAGGGACTAGCGGGAGGGCACAATGAGCAGTTCTTC
CDR3: CSVEGLAGGHNEQFF

J: TRBJ2-7
D: .
V: TRBV21-1
size: few
DNA: TGTGCCAAATACCGACAGGGATTTGATAAGTACTTC
CDR3: CAKYRQGFDKYF

J: TRBJ1-5
D: .
V: TRBV23-1
size: .
DNA: TGCGCCAGCAGTCATGCAGCAAATCAGCCCCAGCATTTT
CDR3: CASSHAANQPQHF